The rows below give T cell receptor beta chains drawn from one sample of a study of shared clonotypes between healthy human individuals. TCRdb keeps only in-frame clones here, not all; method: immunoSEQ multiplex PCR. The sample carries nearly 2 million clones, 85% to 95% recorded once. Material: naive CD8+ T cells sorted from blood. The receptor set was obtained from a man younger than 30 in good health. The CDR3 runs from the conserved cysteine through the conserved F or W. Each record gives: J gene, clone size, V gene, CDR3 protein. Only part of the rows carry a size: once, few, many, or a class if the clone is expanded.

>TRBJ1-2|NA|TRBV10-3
CAISEPGQSGGYTF
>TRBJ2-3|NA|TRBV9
CASSDGTVSTDTQYF
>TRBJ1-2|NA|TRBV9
CASAGDSNYGYTF
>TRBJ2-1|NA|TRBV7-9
CASSPPRAGIDNEQFF
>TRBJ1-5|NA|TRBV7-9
CASSPSGDQPQHF
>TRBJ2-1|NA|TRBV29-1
CSVEGPPGGAYNEQFF
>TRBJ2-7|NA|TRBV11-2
CASSQTGRSYEQYF
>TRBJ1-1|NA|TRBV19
CASSIWGSTEAFF
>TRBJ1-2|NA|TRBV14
CASSLSGTGYGYTF
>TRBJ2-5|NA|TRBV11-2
CASSLEAGPETQYF
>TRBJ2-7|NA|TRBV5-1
CASSLAIGGNEQYF
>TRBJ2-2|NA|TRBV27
CASSVRDSGELFF
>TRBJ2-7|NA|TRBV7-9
CASSLGQGVSYEQYF
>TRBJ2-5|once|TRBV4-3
CASSQVALDQETQYF
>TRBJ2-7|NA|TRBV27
CASALGWGEGEQYF
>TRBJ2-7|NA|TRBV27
CASSLKGQGYEQYF
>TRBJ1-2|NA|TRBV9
CASSQEGRYGYTF
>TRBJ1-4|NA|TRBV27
CASGQRDSNEKLFF
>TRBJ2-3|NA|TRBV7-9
CASSLEGGRRTTDTQYF
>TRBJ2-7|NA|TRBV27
CASSGLWGNEQYF
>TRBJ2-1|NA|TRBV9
CASSGKELASYNEQFF
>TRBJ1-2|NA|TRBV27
CASSTGGAQYGYTF
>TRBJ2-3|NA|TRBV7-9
CASSSTSGSQGTQYF
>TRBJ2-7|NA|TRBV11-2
CASSLGPYSAEQYF
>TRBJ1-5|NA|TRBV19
CASSIVQAFSNQPQHF
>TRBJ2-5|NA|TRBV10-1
CASSLDRYPETQYF
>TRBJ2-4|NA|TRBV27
CASSLGANGIQYF
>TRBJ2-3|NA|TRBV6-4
CASSDSAGTDTQYF
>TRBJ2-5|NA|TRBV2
CASTSGGETQYF
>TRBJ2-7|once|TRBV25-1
CASSGIGGPSGDRLEQYF
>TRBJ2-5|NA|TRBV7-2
CASSPSETQYF
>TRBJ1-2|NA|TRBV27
CASSLVGATYGYTF
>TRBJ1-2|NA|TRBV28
CASERRGVYGYTF
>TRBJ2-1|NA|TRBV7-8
CASSLVLAGGSHEQFF
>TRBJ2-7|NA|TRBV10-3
CAISESNSFYEQYF
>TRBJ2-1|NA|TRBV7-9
CASSLSGSSYNEQFF
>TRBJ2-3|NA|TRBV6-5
CASSYGGWGGDTQYF
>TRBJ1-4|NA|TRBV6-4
CASSDSRVLVTNEKLFF
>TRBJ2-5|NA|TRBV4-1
CASSQLAGGLETQYF
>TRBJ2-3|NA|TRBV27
CASSLLLAGGFSTDTQYF
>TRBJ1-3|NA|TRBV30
CAWTKPGNTIYF
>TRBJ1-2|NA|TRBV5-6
CASSPGDSIYGYTF
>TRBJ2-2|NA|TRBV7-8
CASSLALASSYTGELFF
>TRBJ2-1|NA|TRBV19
CASSMPAGGYNEQFF
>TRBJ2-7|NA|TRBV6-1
CASVYGNYEQYF
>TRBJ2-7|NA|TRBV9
CASSVAATGIEQYF